The rows below give T cell receptor beta chains drawn from one sample of a study of control samples from healthy donors and cancer patients. TCRdb's table, derived via immunoSEQ multiplex PCR, lists solely in-frame clones and lacks some. The sample has over 55,000 clones, more than 85% seen once. The sequencing input was PBMCs. The source of these receptors is a man aged 30 to 39 with colorectal cancer. CDR3s include the opening cysteine and the closing phenylalanine or tryptophan. D genes are given only for firm matches. Only some rows state a clone size, as once, few, many or a class for expanded clones.

>TRBV30|TRBJ2-5|NA|TRBD1
CAWREQGAGETQYF
TGTGCCTGGAGAGAACAGGGGGCGGGAGAGACCCAGTACTTC
>TRBV6-4|TRBJ2-2|few|TRBD1
CASSTGTDTGELFF
TGTGCCAGCTCGACAGGGACCGACACCGGGGAGCTGTTTTTT
>TRBV19|TRBJ2-3|NA|TRBD2
CASSQLRGDTDTQYF
TGTGCCAGTAGTCAGCTGCGGGGGGACACAGATACGCAGTATTTT
>TRBV29-1|TRBJ2-3|NA|TRBD1
CSVGPGQGGGGTDTQYF
TGCAGCGTTGGCCCGGGACAGGGGGGTGGTGGCACAGATACGCAGTATTTT
>TRBV7-2|TRBJ1-5|few|NA
CASSIRGDQPQHF
TGTGCCAGCAGCATCAGGGGTGATCAGCCCCAGCATTTT
>TRBV5-1|TRBJ1-1|NA|NA
CASSLRQGNTEAFF
TGCGCCAGCAGCTTGCGCCAGGGAAACACTGAAGCTTTCTTT
>TRBV6-1|TRBJ2-5|NA|NA
CASSEQGRVETQYF
TGTGCCAGCAGTGAACAGGGTAGAGTAGAGACCCAGTACTTC
>TRBV5-4|TRBJ2-3|NA|TRBD2
CASSLQRGLGTDTQYF
TGTGCCAGCTCCCTACAGCGGGGGCTTGGCACAGATACGCAGTATTTT
>TRBV6-5|TRBJ1-2|NA|NA
CASSDNPGNGYTF
TGTGCCAGCAGCGACAATCCGGGGAATGGCTACACCTTC
>TRBV9|TRBJ1-1|NA|NA
CASSVGGTNTEAFF
TGTGCCAGCAGCGTAGGAGGGACGAACACTGAAGCTTTCTTT
>TRBV6-5|TRBJ1-1|NA|NA
CASSYSPDANTEAFF
TGTGCCAGCAGTTACTCGCCGGACGCTAACACTGAAGCTTTCTTT
>TRBV6-2/TRBV6-3|TRBJ2-1|NA|TRBD1
CASSYPTGAVRNEQFF
TGTGCCAGCAGTTATCCTACAGGGGCAGTTAGAAATGAGCAGTTCTTC
>TRBV12-5|TRBJ2-6|NA|NA
CASGLVPSWGFLSGANVLTF
TGTGCTAGTGGTTTGGTTCCTTCGTGGGGGTTCCTCTCTGGGGCCAACGTCCTGACTTTC
>TRBV2|TRBJ1-6|NA|NA
CASKAGEFSPLHF
TGTGCCAGCAAGGCAGGGGAATTTTCACCCCTCCACTTT
>TRBV4-1|TRBJ1-1|NA|NA
CASSHEPLPQVTRGPLNTEAFF
TGCGCCAGCAGCCATGAGCCTCTACCCCAGGTAACCCGGGGACCCCTGAACACTGAAGCTTTCTTT
>TRBV6-5|TRBJ2-2|NA|NA
CASTSTGFTGELFF
TGTGCCAGCACATCCACAGGGTTTACCGGGGAGCTGTTTTTT
>TRBV5-1|TRBJ2-5|NA|TRBD1
CASSPTNRQGRNQETQYF
TGCGCCAGCAGCCCTACGAATCGACAGGGCAGAAATCAAGAGACCCAGTACTTC
>TRBV7-9|TRBJ1-6|NA|NA
CASSFKGNSPLHF
TGTGCCAGCAGCTTTAAGGGGAATTCACCCCTCCACTTT
>TRBV12-5|TRBJ2-5|NA|NA
CASGPVQNF
TGTGCTAGTGGTCCTGTACAGAACTTC
>TRBV12-3/TRBV12-4|TRBJ2-7|NA|NA
CASSPIRVGEQYF
TGTGCCAGCAGTCCTATCAGGGTTGGCGAGCAGTACTTC
>TRBV10-3|TRBJ1-2|NA|TRBD1
CAISEGQATEMGYTF
TGTGCCATCAGTGAGGGACAGGCAACCGAGATGGGCTACACCTTC
>TRBV27|TRBJ2-2|few|TRBD2
CASSPGLAGFTGELFF
TGTGCCAGCAGTCCCGGACTAGCGGGGTTCACCGGGGAGCTGTTTTTT
>TRBV12-3/TRBV12-4|TRBJ1-1|NA|NA
CASRKDSAEAFF
TGTGCCAGCAGAAAGGACAGCGCTGAAGCTTTCTTT
>TRBV5-6|TRBJ1-1|NA|NA
CASSFPRNTEAFF
TGTGCCAGCAGCTTTCCCAGGAACACTGAAGCTTTCTTT
>TRBV9|TRBJ2-1|NA|NA
CASTEDSSSYNEQFF
TGTGCCAGCACCGAGGACTCAAGCTCCTACAATGAGCAGTTCTTC
>TRBV5-6|TRBJ2-7|NA|NA
CASSLGEGFHPYEQYF
TGTGCCAGCAGCTTGGGTGAGGGGTTCCATCCCTACGAGCAGTACTTC
>TRBV5-1|TRBJ1-3|NA|NA
CASSQTSSSGNTIYF
TGCGCCAGCAGCCAAACTTCCAGCTCTGGAAACACCATATATTTT
>TRBV10-3|TRBJ2-3|NA|TRBD1
CAISEPRTGVTDTQYF
TGTGCCATCAGTGAGCCGAGGACAGGGGTAACAGATACGCAGTATTTT
>TRBV23-1|TRBJ1-4|NA|TRBD1
CASSLGQGRFREKLFF
TGCGCCAGCAGTTTGGGACAGGGGAGGTTTAGGGAAAAACTGTTTTTT
>TRBV7-9|TRBJ1-2|NA|TRBD1
CASSLASGQGRGYTF
TGTGCCAGCAGCTTAGCCTCGGGACAGGGTAGAGGCTACACCTTC
>TRBV19|TRBJ1-5|NA|NA
CASSMMGVVGGNQPQHF
TGTGCCAGTAGTATGATGGGGGTGGTGGGTGGTAATCAGCCCCAGCATTTT
>TRBV5-8|TRBJ1-5|NA|NA
CASSLTGDSNQPQHF
TGTGCCAGCAGCCTTACAGGAGATAGCAATCAGCCCCAGCATTTT
>TRBV24-1|TRBJ1-2|NA|NA
CATSDPGTAQLF
TGTGCCACCAGTGACCCCGGGACTGCCCAGCTCTTC
>TRBV5-1|TRBJ1-6|NA|TRBD1
CASSLATGDLSPLHF
TGCGCCAGCAGCTTGGCGACAGGGGACCTTTCACCCCTCCACTTT
>TRBV5-1|TRBJ1-2|NA|NA
CASSPGAGYTF
TGCGCCAGCAGCCCAGGGGCTGGCTACACCTTC
>TRBV7-6|TRBJ2-1|NA|NA
CASSPRALNNEQFF
TGTGCCAGCAGCCCCCGGGCCCTGAACAATGAGCAGTTCTTC
>TRBV4-2|TRBJ2-1|NA|TRBD2
CASSQAGTSGGNEQFF
TGTGCCAGCAGCCAAGCCGGGACTAGCGGGGGGAATGAGCAGTTCTTC
>TRBV5-5|TRBJ1-4|NA|NA
CASSLGRSSEKLFF
TGTGCCAGCAGCCTCGGGAGAAGTAGTGAAAAACTGTTTTTT
>TRBV11-2|TRBJ1-4|NA|NA
CASSSRDGYEKLFF
TGTGCCAGCAGCTCTCGGGACGGGTATGAAAAACTGTTTTTT
>TRBV9|TRBJ2-1|NA|NA
CASSVEPGSSYNEQFF
TGTGCCAGCAGCGTAGAACCGGGGAGCTCCTACAATGAGCAGTTCTTC
>TRBV27|TRBJ1-1|NA|NA
CASSFSQWNTEAFF
TGTGCCAGCAGTTTCTCTCAGTGGAACACTGAAGCTTTCTTT
>TRBV6-5|TRBJ2-1|NA|NA
CASSYEGSVNEQFF
TGTGCCAGCAGTTACGAGGGGAGTGTCAATGAGCAGTTCTTC
>TRBV3-1/TRBV3-2|TRBJ2-3|NA|NA
CASSHRTAPDTQYF
TGTGCCAGCAGCCATCGAACAGCTCCAGATACGCAGTATTTT
>TRBV18|TRBJ2-2|NA|TRBD1
CASSPARGRGGELFF
TGTGCCAGCTCACCGGCCAGGGGGCGTGGCGGGGAGCTGTTTTTT
>TRBV2|TRBJ2-3|NA|NA
CASSEMVPYYTDTQYF
TGTGCCAGCAGTGAAATGGTGCCATACTACACAGATACGCAGTATTTT